Here is one T cell receptor (beta chain) with its context. In the CD4+ fraction, cells were divided into CD45RA+ naive and CD45RA-negative memory subsets. The data are from a study of shared clonotypes between healthy human individuals. Clones were read by immunoSEQ multiplex PCR, and TCRdb kept only the in-frame ones, dropping some. Seen here are roughly 2.5 million clones, approximately 92% observed once, and the top ten hold around 0.14%. The receptor was isolated from a man aged 18-30 years in good health. The sequenced sample consisted of naive CD4+ T cells sorted from blood. Subset given: CD45RA+ positively selected.

CDR3 DNA: TGTGCCAGCAGCGCCGCTAGCGGGAGAGGCACAGATACGCAGTATTTT. This codes for CASSAASGRGTDTQYF. The chain has TRBV7-2 and TRBJ2-3, with 10 bases identical to TRBD2. The CDR3 extends over 16 amino acids. CDR1 and CDR2 (germline): SGHTA, FQGNSA. V shed 5 bases and J 1 base; nucleotides not matched to a gene: 6.